This T cell receptor (beta chain) stems from a study of T cell repertoires in cytomegalovirus infection. V lost 2 bases, J lost 5 bases, and 9 bases lay in between. The CDR3 loop spans 13 amino acids. Germline V gene sequence: CDR1 MGHRA, CDR2 YSYEKL. This clonotype was detected only a few times. MiXCR, run by TCRdb on the reads, gives a single entry per CDR3 protein. The sample carries 200,000 to 250,000 distinct CDR3 sequences, roughly 22% recorded once. The specimen was CD8+ T cells from PBMCs. V gene TRBV4-1 combines with J gene TRBJ1-1; D is unclear. The receptor was isolated from a human donor in good health (CMV status not recorded). Some clones in this sample may be carry-over from other donors' samples. CDR3 protein: CASSQMMGTEAFF. The CDR3 DNA is TGCGCCAGCAGCCAAATGATGGGAACTGAAGCTTTCTTT.